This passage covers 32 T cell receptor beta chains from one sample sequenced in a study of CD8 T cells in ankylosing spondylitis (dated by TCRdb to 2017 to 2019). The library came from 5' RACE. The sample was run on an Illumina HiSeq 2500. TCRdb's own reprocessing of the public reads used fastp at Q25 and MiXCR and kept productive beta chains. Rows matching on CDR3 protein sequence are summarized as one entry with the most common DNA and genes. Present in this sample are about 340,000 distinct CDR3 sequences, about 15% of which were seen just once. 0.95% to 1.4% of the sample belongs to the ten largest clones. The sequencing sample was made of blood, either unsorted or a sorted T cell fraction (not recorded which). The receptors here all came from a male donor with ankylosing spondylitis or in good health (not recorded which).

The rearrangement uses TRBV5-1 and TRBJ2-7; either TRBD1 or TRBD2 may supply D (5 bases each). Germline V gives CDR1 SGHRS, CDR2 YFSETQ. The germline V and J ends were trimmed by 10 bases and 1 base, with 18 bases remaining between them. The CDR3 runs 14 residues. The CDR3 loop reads CASLEGTLSYEQYF. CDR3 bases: TGCGCCTCTCTAGAGGGGACCCTGTCCTACGAGCAGTACTTC.

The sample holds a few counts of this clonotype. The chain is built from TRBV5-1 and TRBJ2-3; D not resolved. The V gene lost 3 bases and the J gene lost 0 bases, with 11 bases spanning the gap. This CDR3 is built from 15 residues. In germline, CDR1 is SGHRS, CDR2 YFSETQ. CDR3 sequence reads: CASSSVVLSTDTQYF. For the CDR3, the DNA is TGCGCCAGCAGCTCCGTCGTACTAAGCACAGATACGCAGTATTTT.

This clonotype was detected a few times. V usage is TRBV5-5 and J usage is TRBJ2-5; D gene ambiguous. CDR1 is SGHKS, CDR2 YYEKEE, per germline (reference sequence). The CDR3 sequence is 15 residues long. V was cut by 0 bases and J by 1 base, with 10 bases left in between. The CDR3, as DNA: TGTGCCAGCAGCTTGGAGGGCGGCCTCCAAGAGACCCAGTACTTC. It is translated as CASSLEGGLQETQYF.

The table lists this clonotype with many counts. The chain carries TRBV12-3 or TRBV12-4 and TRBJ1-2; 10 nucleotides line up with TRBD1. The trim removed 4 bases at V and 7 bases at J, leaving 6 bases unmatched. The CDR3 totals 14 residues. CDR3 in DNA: TGTGCCAGCAGTTCGGATGGGACAGGGGTTGGCTACACCTTC. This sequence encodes CASSSDGTGVGYTF.

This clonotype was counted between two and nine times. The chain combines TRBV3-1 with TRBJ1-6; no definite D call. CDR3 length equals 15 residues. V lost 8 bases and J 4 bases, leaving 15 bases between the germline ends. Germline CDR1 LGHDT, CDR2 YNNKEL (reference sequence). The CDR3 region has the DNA TGTGCCAGCCGGGGAGCGCGTTCGTATAATTCACCCCTCCACTTT. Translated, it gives CASRGARSYNSPLHF.

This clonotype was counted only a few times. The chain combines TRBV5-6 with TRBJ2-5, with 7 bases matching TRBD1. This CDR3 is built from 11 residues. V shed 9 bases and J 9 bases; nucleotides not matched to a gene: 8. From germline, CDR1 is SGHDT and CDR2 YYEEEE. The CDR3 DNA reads TGTGCCACCGGGACAGAAGCAGCCCAGTACTTC. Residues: CATGTEAAQYF.

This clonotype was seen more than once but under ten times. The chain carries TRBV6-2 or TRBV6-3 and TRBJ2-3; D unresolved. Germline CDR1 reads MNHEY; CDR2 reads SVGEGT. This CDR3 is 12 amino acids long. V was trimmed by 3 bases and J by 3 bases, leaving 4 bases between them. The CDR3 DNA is TGTGCCAGCAGTTATGAGACAGATACGCAGTATTTT. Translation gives CASSYETDTQYF.

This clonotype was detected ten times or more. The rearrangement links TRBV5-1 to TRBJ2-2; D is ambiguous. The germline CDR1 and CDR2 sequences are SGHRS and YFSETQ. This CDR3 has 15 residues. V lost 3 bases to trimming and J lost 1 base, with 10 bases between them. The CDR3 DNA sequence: TGCGCCAGCAGCTCTAGGTTTGAGAACACCGGGGAGCTGTTTTTT. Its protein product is CASSSRFENTGELFF.

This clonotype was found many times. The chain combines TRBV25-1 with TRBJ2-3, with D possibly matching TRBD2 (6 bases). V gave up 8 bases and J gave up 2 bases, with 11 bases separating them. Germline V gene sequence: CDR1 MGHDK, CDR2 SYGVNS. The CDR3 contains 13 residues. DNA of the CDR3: TGTGCCAGCCTACGGGAGTTCACAGATACGCAGTATTTT. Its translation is CASLREFTDTQYF. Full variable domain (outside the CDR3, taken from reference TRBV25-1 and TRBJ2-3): EADIYQTPRYLVIGTGKKITLECSQTMGHDKMYWYQQDPGMELHLIHYSYGVNSTEKGDLSSESTVSRIRTEHFPLTLESARPSHTSQYLCASLREFTDTQYFGPGTRLTVL.

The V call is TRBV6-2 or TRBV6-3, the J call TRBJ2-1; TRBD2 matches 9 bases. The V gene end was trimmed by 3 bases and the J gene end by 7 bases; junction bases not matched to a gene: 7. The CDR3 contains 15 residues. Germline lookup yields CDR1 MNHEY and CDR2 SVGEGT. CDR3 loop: CASSYASGRQNEQFF. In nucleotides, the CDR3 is TGTGCCAGCAGTTATGCGAGCGGGAGGCAAAATGAGCAGTTCTTC.

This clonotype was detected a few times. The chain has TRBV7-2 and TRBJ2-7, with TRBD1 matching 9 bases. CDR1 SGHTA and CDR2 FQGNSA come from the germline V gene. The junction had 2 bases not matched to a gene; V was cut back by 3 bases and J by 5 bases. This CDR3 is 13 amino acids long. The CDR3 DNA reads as TGTGCCAGCAGCTTTACAGGGGGCGACGAGCAGTACTTC. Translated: CASSFTGGDEQYF. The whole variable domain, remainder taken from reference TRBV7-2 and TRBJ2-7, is GAGVSQSPSNKVTEKGKDVELRCDPISGHTALYWYRQSLGQGLEFLIYFQGNSAPDKSGLPSDRFSAERTGGSVSTLTIQRTQQEDSAVYLCASSFTGGDEQYFGPGTRLTVT.

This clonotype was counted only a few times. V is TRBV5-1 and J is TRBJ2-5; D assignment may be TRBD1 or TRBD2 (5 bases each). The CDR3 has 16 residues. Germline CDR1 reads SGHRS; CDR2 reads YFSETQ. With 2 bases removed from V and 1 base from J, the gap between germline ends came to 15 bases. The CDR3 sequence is CASSLLPGRLQETQYF. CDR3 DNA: TGCGCCAGCAGCTTATTACCGGGACGGCTCCAAGAGACCCAGTACTTC.

In DNA form, the CDR3 reads TGTGCCAGCAGCGTTAATTTGGAAAACATTCAGTACTTC. Its translation: CASSVNLENIQYF. V usage is TRBV9 and J usage is TRBJ2-4; unclear D gene. In germline, CDR1 is SGDLS, CDR2 YYNGEE. The ends were cut back, 2 bases at V and 5 bases at J, with 8 bases in the middle. CDR3 length equals 13 residues.

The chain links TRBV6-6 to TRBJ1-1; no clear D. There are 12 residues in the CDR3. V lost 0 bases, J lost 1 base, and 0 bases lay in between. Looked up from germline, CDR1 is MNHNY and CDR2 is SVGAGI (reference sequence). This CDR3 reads CASSYSNTEAFF. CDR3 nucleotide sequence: TGTGCCAGCAGTTACTCGAACACTGAAGCTTTCTTT.

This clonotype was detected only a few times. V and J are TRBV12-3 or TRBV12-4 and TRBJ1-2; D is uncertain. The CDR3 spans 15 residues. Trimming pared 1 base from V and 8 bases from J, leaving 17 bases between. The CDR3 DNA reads TGTGCCAGCAGTTTAGGGGGAATCCTATTTAAAGGCTACACCTTC. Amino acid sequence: CASSLGGILFKGYTF.

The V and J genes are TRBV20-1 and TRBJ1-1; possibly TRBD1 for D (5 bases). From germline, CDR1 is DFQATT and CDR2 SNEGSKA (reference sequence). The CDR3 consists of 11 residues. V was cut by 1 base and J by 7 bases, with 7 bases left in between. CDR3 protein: CSARGGSEAFF. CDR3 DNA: TGCAGTGCTAGAGGGGGGAGTGAAGCTTTCTTT.

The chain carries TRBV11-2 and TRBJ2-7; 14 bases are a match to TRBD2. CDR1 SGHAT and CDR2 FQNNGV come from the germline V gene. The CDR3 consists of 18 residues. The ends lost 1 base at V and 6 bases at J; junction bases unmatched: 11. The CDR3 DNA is TGTGCCAGCAGCTTAGTGGGGACTAGCGGGAGTAGATTCGGCGAGCAGTACTTC. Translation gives CASSLVGTSGSRFGEQYF.

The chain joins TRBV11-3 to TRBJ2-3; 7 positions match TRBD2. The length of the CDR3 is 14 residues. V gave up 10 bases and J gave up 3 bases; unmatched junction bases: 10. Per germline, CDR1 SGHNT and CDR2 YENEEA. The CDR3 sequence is CATAIGRGTDTQYF. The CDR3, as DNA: TGTGCCACCGCCATAGGGCGGGGGACAGATACGCAGTATTTT.

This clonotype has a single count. CDR3 nucleotide sequence: TGTGCCAGCACCGGGACTAGCGGGGGTCCTACCCACGAGCAGTACTTC. It codes for CASTGTSGGPTHEQYF. The chain couples TRBV3-1 to TRBJ2-7; 14 bases line up with TRBD2. CDR3 length: 16 amino acids. Unmatched junction bases numbered 10, after V lost 7 bases and J lost 5 bases. Germline assignment: CDR1 LGHDT and CDR2 YNNKEL (reference sequence).

This CDR3 is CASRRTSGGAYEQFF. As DNA, the CDR3 is TGTGCCAGCAGAAGGACTAGCGGGGGGGCCTATGAGCAGTTCTTC. The chain employs TRBV6-1 and TRBJ2-1; 15 nucleotides line up with TRBD2. The CDR3 is made up of 15 amino acids. The germline V gene encodes CDR1 MNHNS and CDR2 SASEGT. After removal of 6 bases from V and 8 bases from J, the junction contained 5 bases not matched to a gene.

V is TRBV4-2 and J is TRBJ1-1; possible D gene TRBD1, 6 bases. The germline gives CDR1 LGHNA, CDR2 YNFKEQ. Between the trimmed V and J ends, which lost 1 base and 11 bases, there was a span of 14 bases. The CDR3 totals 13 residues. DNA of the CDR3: TGTGCCAGCAGCCAAGGGTGGGGGGCAGAGGCTTTCTTT. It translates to CASSQGWGAEAFF.

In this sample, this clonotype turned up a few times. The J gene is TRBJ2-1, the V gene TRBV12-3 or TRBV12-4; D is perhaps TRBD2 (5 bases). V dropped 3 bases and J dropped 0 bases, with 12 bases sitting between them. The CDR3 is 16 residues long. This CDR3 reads CASSLRGMSSYNEQFF. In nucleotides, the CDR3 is TGTGCCAGCAGTTTGCGAGGGATGAGCTCCTACAATGAGCAGTTCTTC.

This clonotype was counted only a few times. The CDR3 loop is CASSLRTSSLNTDTQYF. Written as DNA, the CDR3 is TGCGCCAGCAGCCTCCGGACTAGCTCTCTGAACACAGATACGCAGTATTTT. V usage is TRBV4-1 and J usage is TRBJ2-3, with 8 positions matching TRBD2. Trimming cost V 4 bases and J 2 bases; bases outside gene matches: 11. CDR3 length: 17 residues. CDR1 is MGHRA, CDR2 YSYEKL, per germline.

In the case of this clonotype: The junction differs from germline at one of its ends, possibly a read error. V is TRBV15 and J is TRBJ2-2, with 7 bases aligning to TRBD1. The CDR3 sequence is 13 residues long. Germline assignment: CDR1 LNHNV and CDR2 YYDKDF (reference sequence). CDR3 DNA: TGTGCCACCAGCCGAGACAGGGCCGGGGAGCTGTTTTTT. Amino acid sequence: CATSRDRAGELFF. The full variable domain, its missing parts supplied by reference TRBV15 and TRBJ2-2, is DAMVIQNPRYQVTQFGKPVTLSCSQTLNHNVMYWYQQKSSQAPKLLFHYYDKDFNNEADTPDNFQSRRPNTSFCFLDIRSPGLGDTAMYLCATSRDRAGELFFGEGSRLTVL.

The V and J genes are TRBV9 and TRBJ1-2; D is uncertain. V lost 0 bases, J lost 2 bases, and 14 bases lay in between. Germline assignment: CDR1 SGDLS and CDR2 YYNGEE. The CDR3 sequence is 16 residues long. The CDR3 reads CASSVDSIVSNYGYTF. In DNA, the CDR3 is TGTGCCAGCAGCGTAGATAGTATCGTCAGCAACTATGGCTACACCTTC.

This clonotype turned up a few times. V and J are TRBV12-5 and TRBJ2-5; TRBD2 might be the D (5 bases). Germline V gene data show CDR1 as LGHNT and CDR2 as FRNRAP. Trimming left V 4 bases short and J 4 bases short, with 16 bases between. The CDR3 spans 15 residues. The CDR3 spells CASGWSDSEAETQYF. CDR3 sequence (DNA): TGTGCTAGTGGTTGGTCGGACTCCGAAGCAGAGACCCAGTACTTC.

CDR3 DNA sequence: TGTGCCAGCAGTTCACAGATCACCGGGGAGCTGTTTTTT. Amino acid sequence: CASSSQITGELFF. The chain uses TRBV6-6 and TRBJ2-2; D is unclear. Trimming shortened V by 4 bases and J by 4 bases, and 7 bases separated the two germline ends. The CDR3 spans 13 residues. Looked up from germline, CDR1 is MNHNY and CDR2 is SVGAGI (reference sequence).

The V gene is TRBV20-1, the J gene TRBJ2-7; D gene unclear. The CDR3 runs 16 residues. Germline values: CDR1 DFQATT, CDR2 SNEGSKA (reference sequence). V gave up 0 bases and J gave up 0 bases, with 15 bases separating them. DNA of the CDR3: TGCAGTGCTAGAGATCGACACCGCTATTACTCCTACGAGCAGTACTTC. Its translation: CSARDRHRYYSYEQYF.

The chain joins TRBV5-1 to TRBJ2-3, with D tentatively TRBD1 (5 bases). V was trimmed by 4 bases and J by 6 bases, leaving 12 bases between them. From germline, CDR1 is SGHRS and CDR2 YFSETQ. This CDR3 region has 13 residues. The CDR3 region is CASSTATVDTQYF. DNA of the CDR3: TGCGCCAGCAGCACGGCGACAGTTGATACGCAGTATTTT.

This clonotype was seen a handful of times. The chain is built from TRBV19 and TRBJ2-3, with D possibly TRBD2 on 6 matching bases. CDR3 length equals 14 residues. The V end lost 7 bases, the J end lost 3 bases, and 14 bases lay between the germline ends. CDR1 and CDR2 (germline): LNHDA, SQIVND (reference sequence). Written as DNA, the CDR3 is TGTGCCAGTAATCGCGGGGAAAAGACAGATACGCAGTATTTT. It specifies CASNRGEKTDTQYF.

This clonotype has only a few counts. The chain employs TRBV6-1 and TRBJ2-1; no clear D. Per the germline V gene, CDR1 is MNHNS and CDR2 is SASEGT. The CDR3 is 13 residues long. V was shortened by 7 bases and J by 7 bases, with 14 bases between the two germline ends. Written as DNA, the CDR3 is TGTGCCAGCACCAAGTCATCCGGAAATGAGCAGTTCTTC. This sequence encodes CASTKSSGNEQFF.

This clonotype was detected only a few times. The CDR3 loop is CASSLVRTGTSGKNEQFF. DNA for the CDR3: TGTGCCAGCAGCTTAGTCCGGACGGGGACTAGCGGGAAAAATGAGCAGTTCTTC. This sequence joins TRBV7-8 and TRBJ2-1; TRBD2 aligns across 13 bases. CDR3 length: 18 residues. Germline V gene lookup returns CDR1 SGHVS and CDR2 FQNEAQ. V trimming: 1 base; J trimming: 7 bases; junction bases outside the gene matches: 10.